Following are 14 T cell receptor beta chains from one sample sequenced in a study of cytomegalovirus exposure and HLA in healthy donors. PCR was performed using 60 Vbeta and 13 Jbeta primers. Using immunoSEQ multiplex PCR, the repertoire was profiled, and TCRdb retains in-frame clones only, with some absent. Among some 180,000 clones listed, roughly 13% were seen once. Sequencing input: PBMCs. Source of these receptors: a man aged 50 to 59 in good health and CMV-seropositive.

The gene calls are TRBV6-6 and TRBJ2-3; TRBD2 agrees at 8 bases. V dropped 5 bases and J dropped 2; count of bases not matched to a gene: 3. The CDR3 runs to 14 residues. Germline assignment: CDR1 MNHNY and CDR2 SVGAGI (reference sequence). Here the CDR3 reads CASSHSGNTDTQYF. Here the CDR3 DNA reads TGTGCCAGCAGTCATAGCGGGAACACAGATACGCAGTATTTT.

The J gene is TRBJ2-7, the V gene TRBV4-2; 9 bases map to TRBD2. In germline, CDR1 is LGHNA, CDR2 YNFKEQ. Trimming removed 0 bases from V and 10 bases from J; junction bases left unmatched: 7. The CDR3 length is 14 residues. As DNA, the CDR3 is TGTGCCAGCAGCCAAGAGATTAGCGGGGGTTCACAGTACTTC. Translated: CASSQEISGGSQYF.

In this sample, this clone turned up a few times. The chain has TRBV4-3 and TRBJ1-2; D is uncertain. Germline loops: CDR1 LGHNA, CDR2 YSLEER. The CDR3 runs 13 residues. The germline V and J ends were trimmed by 0 bases and 4 bases, with 6 bases remaining between them. CDR3 in DNA: TGCGCCAGCAGCCAAGATGGAGGCTATGGCTACACCTTC. Encoded protein: CASSQDGGYGYTF.

The chain uses TRBV7-9 and TRBJ1-4; 9 bases are shared with TRBD1. Germline assignment: CDR1 SEHNR and CDR2 FQNEAQ (reference sequence). CDR3 length equals 14 residues. The J segment lost 7 bases and the V segment lost 6 bases, leaving 6 bases of the junction unmatched. CDR3 residues: CASSPGTGSEKLFF. The CDR3 DNA is TGTGCCAGCAGTCCCGGGACAGGGAGTGAAAAACTGTTTTTT. Full variable domain (rest looked up from reference TRBV7-9 and TRBJ1-4): DTGVSQNPRHKITKRGQNVTFRCDPISEHNRLYWYRQTLGQGPEFLTYFQNEAQLEKSRLLSDRFSAERPKGSFSTLEIQRTEQGDSAMYLCASSPGTGSEKLFFGSGTQLSVL.

The V and J genes are TRBV2 and TRBJ1-1; possible D gene TRBD1, 5 bases. CDR1 and CDR2 (germline): SNHLY, FYNNEI. This CDR3 spans 15 amino acids. V dropped 6 bases and J dropped 1 base, with 15 bases sitting between them. The CDR3 spells CASSGPLQENTEAFF. CDR3 sequence (DNA): TGTGCCAGCAGCGGCCCTCTACAGGAGAACACTGAAGCTTTCTTT.

This rearrangement joins TRBV7-7 to TRBJ2-3; 7 positions match TRBD2. This CDR3 is 15 amino acids long. J lost 2 bases, V lost 1 base, and 3 bases had no gene match. Germline CDR1 and CDR2: SSHAT and FNYEAQ (reference sequence). The CDR3 DNA reads TGTGCCAGCAGCTTAGGAGCGGGGCCCACAGATACGCAGTATTTT. Translated: CASSLGAGPTDTQYF. The full variable domain, with the rest looked up from reference TRBV7-7 and TRBJ2-3, is GAGVSQSPRYKVTKRGQDVTLRCDPISSHATLYWYQQALGQGPEFLTYFNYEAQPDKSGLPSDRFSAERPEGSISTLTIQRTEQRDSAMYRCASSLGAGPTDTQYFGPGTRLTVL.

This clone was observed a few times. The chain links TRBV14 to TRBJ2-5; weak D call: TRBD1 (6 bases). The germline CDR1 and CDR2 sequences are SGHDN and FVKESK. V gave up 1 base and J gave up 6 bases, with 18 bases separating them. The CDR3 extends over 16 amino acids. Here the CDR3 DNA reads TGTGCCAGCAGCCAAGTGTCAGGGGTGTACGGTCAGACCCAGTACTTC. It specifies CASSQVSGVYGQTQYF.

This clone was detected a few times. The V gene is TRBV5-1, the J gene TRBJ1-4; D is possibly TRBD1 (5 bases). Germline CDR1 SGHRS, CDR2 YFSETQ. Trimming removed 7 bases at V and 6 bases at J, with 16 bases between. The CDR3 runs 14 residues. CDR3 in DNA: TGCGCCAGCGGCCCCCAGGGAGGCGATGAAAAACTGTTTTTT. Its protein product is CASGPQGGDEKLFF.

This clone appeared a few times. At one of its ends the junction is not consistent with the germline gene, which may arise from a read error. The chain is built from TRBV12-5 and TRBJ1-2, with D maybe TRBD1 (5 bases). The CDR3 length is 10 residues. The germline V gene has CDR1 LGHNT and CDR2 FRNRAP. In DNA, the CDR3 is TGTGCTAGTGTTCTGACAGAGAAGGACTTC. This codes for CASVLTEKDF.

The V call is TRBV5-1, the J call TRBJ2-1, with 11 bases matching TRBD2. Trimming took 3 bases from V and 5 from J; bases not matched to a gene: 4. CDR3 length: 15 amino acids. Looked up from germline, CDR1 is SGHRS and CDR2 is YFSETQ. For the CDR3, the DNA is TGCGCCAGCAGCTCGGGACTAGCGGAGGACAATGAGCAGTTCTTC. This gives the protein CASSSGLAEDNEQFF. Based on the CDR3 plus reference TRBV5-1 and TRBJ2-1, the full variable domain is KAGVTQTPRYLIKTRGQQVTLSCSPISGHRSVSWYQQTPGQGLQFLFEYFSETQRNKGNFPGRFSGRQFSNSRSEMNVSTLELGDSALYLCASSSGLAEDNEQFFGPGTRLTVL.

In this sample, this clone turned up a few times. The chain employs TRBV10-3 and TRBJ2-2; 10 bases match TRBD2. The J segment lost 6 bases and the V segment lost 6 bases, leaving 7 bases of the junction unmatched. The CDR3 extends over 15 amino acids. CDR1 is ENHRY, CDR2 SYGVKD, per germline. The CDR3 protein is CAISRASGGAGELFF. The CDR3 nucleotides are TGTGCCATCAGCCGGGCTAGCGGGGGTGCCGGGGAGCTGTTTTTT.

This clone was observed a few times. The chain combines TRBV4-3 with TRBJ2-7; D ambiguous. CDR3 length equals 16 residues. Trimming stripped 0 bases from V and 2 bases from J, with 14 bases between. The germline V gene encodes CDR1 LGHNA and CDR2 YSLEER. CDR3 sequence (DNA): TGCGCCAGCAGCCAAGAAGTATCGCCCCTAACCTACGAGCAGTACTTC. Translating it yields CASSQEVSPLTYEQYF.

This clone showed up just a few times. The chain is built from TRBV2 and TRBJ2-5; a possible D gene is TRBD2 (5 bases). Per germline, CDR1 SNHLY and CDR2 FYNNEI. The CDR3 extends over 13 amino acids. Trimming removed 5 bases at V and 7 bases at J, with 14 bases between. The DNA for the CDR3 is TGTGCCAGCAGTCCTCAGACCAGCGGGACCCAGTACTTC. Translation gives CASSPQTSGTQYF.

This clone has just a few counts. CDR3 region: CASSYPNRDEQFF. The CDR3, as DNA: TGTGCCAGCAGTTACCCCAACCGCGATGAGCAGTTCTTC. The rearrangement uses TRBV6-6 and TRBJ2-1; no firm D call. This CDR3 is built from 13 residues. Germline lookup yields CDR1 MNHNY and CDR2 SVGAGI (reference sequence). Trimming left V 2 bases short and J 8 bases short, with 10 bases between.